One T cell receptor beta chain is described in this entry. The antigen is undetermined. The sample comes from a study of cytomegalovirus exposure and HLA in healthy donors. As for the study in general: The roughly 700 first-cohort repertoires and the 95 to 150 validation repertoires shared the same platform, a later analysis reported. The study, taken as a whole, reports: Cytomegalovirus status was reportedly diagnosed by the classifier with high specificity and sensitivity. Subsequent analysis revealed that first-cohort TCR clusters tended to co-occur in the roughly 120 validation repertoires. In vitro testing confirmed a few CMV-associated chains as specific for CMV antigens.

Generated by immunoSEQ multiplex PCR, the TCRdb table keeps only in-frame clones and is missing some. The sample carries approximately 98,000 clones, around 95% recorded once. Germline lookup yields CDR1 LGHNT and CDR2 FRNRAP. The CDR3 totals 14 residues. The junction had 10 bases not matched to a gene; V was cut back by 5 bases and J by 12 bases. This sequence was found in a woman between 18 and 30 years old in good health and CMV-seronegative. What was sequenced was PBMCs. The chain has TRBV12-5 and TRBJ2-1; 10 positions agree with TRBD1. Here the CDR3 DNA reads TGTGCTAGTGGTAAGGGGACAGGGGCCAACCTGCAGTTCTTC. It translates to CASGKGTGANLQFF. The variable domain in full, with the rest retrieved from reference TRBV12-5 and TRBJ2-1, is DARVTQTPRHKVTEMGQEVTMRCQPILGHNTVFWYRQTMMQGLELLAYFRNRAPLDDSGMPKDRFSAEMPDATLATLKIQPSEPRDSAVYFCASGKGTGANLQFFGPGTRLTVL.